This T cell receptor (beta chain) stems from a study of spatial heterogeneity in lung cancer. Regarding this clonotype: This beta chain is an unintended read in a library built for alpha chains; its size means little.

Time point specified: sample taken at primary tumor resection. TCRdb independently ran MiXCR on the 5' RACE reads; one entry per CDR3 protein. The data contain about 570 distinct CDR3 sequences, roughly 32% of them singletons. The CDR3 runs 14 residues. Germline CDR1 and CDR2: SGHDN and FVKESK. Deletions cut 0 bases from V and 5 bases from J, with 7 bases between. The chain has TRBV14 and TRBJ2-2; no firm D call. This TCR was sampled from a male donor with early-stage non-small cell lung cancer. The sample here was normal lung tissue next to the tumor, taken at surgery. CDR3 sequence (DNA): TGTGCCAGCAGCCAAGATCGAAGGACCGGGGAGCTGTTTTTT. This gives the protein CASSQDRRTGELFF.